These T cell receptor beta chains were read from a single sample in a study of blood T cell repertoires in COVID-19. Assay used: immunoSEQ multiplex PCR; TCRdb lists only in-frame clones, some missing. Among approximately 24,000 clones listed, roughly 89% were seen once. Sequencing was carried out using peripheral blood. The receptors stem from a woman in her 70s with active COVID-19. Each CDR3 is given with its conserved first and last residue. A D gene is named only where the DNA matches it firmly. Expanded clones get a size class; other rows say once, few or many, or leave the size out.

D: .; size: .; V: TRBV28; J: TRBJ2-5; CDR3: CASTVGIAGEETQYF; DNA: TGTGCCAGCACAGTCGGAATAGCAGGGGAAGAGACCCAGTACTTC
D: .; size: .; V: TRBV15; J: TRBJ2-1; CDR3: CATGQVIYNEQFF; DNA: TGTGCCACCGGGCAGGTAATCTACAATGAGCAGTTCTTC
D: .; size: .; V: TRBV7-9; J: TRBJ2-7; CDR3: CASSYRDNPYEQYF; DNA: TGTGCCAGCAGCTACCGGGACAACCCCTACGAGCAGTACTTC
D: .; size: .; V: TRBV12-5; J: TRBJ2-7; CDR3: CASGLSRDSEQYF; DNA: TGTGCTAGTGGTTTGTCCCGGGACTCCGAGCAGTACTTC
D: .; size: .; V: TRBV5-1; J: TRBJ1-2; CDR3: CASKGRESKGYTF; DNA: TGCGCCAGCAAGGGTAGGGAGTCAAAGGGCTACACCTTC
D: .; size: .; V: TRBV6-5; J: TRBJ1-3; CDR3: CASRTSGNTIYF; DNA: TGTGCCAGCAGAACTTCTGGAAACACCATATATTTT
D: .; size: .; V: TRBV12-5; J: TRBJ2-2; CDR3: CASGTGYNTGELFF; DNA: TGTGCTAGTGGTACGGGATATAACACCGGGGAGCTGTTTTTT
D: TRBD1; size: .; V: TRBV5-1; J: TRBJ2-1; CDR3: CASSLDPQGAQNEQFF; DNA: TGCGCCAGCAGCTTGGACCCACAGGGGGCGCAGAATGAGCAGTTCTTC
D: .; size: .; V: TRBV25-1; J: TRBJ1-4; CDR3: CASSEWATTNEKLFF; DNA: TGTGCCAGCAGTGAATGGGCAACAACTAATGAAAAACTGTTTTTT
D: .; size: .; V: TRBV3-1/TRBV3-2; J: TRBJ1-2; CDR3: CASSPGGGYYGYTF; DNA: TGTGCCAGCAGCCCTGGCGGGGGGTACTATGGCTACACCTTC
D: .; size: .; V: TRBV7-9; J: TRBJ1-2; CDR3: CASSLAGYEGSVTF; DNA: TGTGCCAGCAGCTTAGCTGGTTATGAGGGATCAGTTACCTTC
D: TRBD1; size: .; V: TRBV7-9; J: TRBJ2-1; CDR3: CASSLWGDRDEQFF; DNA: TGTGCCAGCAGCTTATGGGGGGACAGGGATGAGCAGTTCTTC
D: .; size: .; V: TRBV7-2; J: TRBJ1-2; CDR3: CASSLAVGGRTVHYGYTF; DNA: TGTGCCAGCAGCTTAGCGGTAGGGGGTCGGACAGTCCACTATGGCTACACCTTC
D: .; size: .; V: TRBV7-3; J: TRBJ2-3; CDR3: CASKQGPSTDTQYF; DNA: TGTGCCAGCAAACAGGGCCCTTCCACAGATACGCAGTATTTT
D: .; size: .; V: TRBV27; J: TRBJ2-5; CDR3: CASSLYSRETQYF; DNA: TGTGCCAGCAGTTTGTACAGCCGGGAGACCCAGTACTTC
D: TRBD2; size: once; V: TRBV7-8; J: TRBJ2-5; CDR3: CASSLGGGWGETQYF; DNA: TGTGCCAGCAGCTTAGGCGGGGGATGGGGAGAGACCCAGTACTTC
D: .; size: .; V: TRBV11-3; J: TRBJ2-5; CDR3: CASSLLQGETQYF; DNA: TGTGCCAGCAGCTTACTGCAGGGGGAGACCCAGTACTTC
D: .; size: .; V: TRBV7-9; J: TRBJ2-7; CDR3: CASSLAPRTFSSYEQYF; DNA: TGTGCCAGCAGCTTAGCCCCGCGGACTTTTAGCTCCTACGAGCAGTACTTC